This passage covers 32 T cell receptor beta chains from one sample sequenced in a study of T-cell reconstitution after alpha-beta-depleted transplantation in children. A library of TCRbeta sequences, prepared with unique molecular identifiers, was generated. Each CDR3 protein is one row after TCRdb ran MiXCR on the PCR reads. The sample lists about 300,000 distinct CDR3 sequences, 10% occurring once. Sequenced material: PBMCs, taken before TCRalphabeta/CD19-depleted stem cell transplant. The receptors shown here come from a boy in the first two years of life with acute myeloid leukemia, due to receive a stem cell transplant.

This clonotype was found many times. The CDR3: CASSLLGPTDTQYF. The CDR3 nucleotides read TGTGCCAGCAGCCTACTTGGTCCCACAGATACGCAGTATTTT. The chain employs TRBV5-5 and TRBJ2-3; no clear D gene. The CDR3 loop spans 14 amino acids. V lost 4 bases and J 2 bases, leaving 11 bases between the germline ends. The germline V gene encodes CDR1 SGHKS and CDR2 YYEKEE (reference sequence).

The J gene is TRBJ1-6, the V gene TRBV12-3 or TRBV12-4; D not certain. V lost 3 bases, J lost 8 bases, and 8 bases lay in between. The CDR3 is made up of 13 amino acids. The CDR3 loop is CASSLFYYSPLHF. The DNA for the CDR3 is TGTGCCAGCAGTTTGTTCTACTATTCACCCCTCCACTTT.

This clonotype was recorded many times. The CDR3: CASSLRGLAGGPWNTGELFF. CDR3 coding DNA: TGCGCCAGCAGCTTGCGTGGACTAGCGGGAGGGCCGTGGAACACCGGGGAGCTGTTTTTT. The rearrangement links TRBV5-1 to TRBJ2-2, with 15 positions matching TRBD2. Losses at the gene ends were 1 base for V and 1 base for J; bases not matched to a gene: 8. CDR1 is SGHRS, CDR2 YFSETQ, per germline. This CDR3 is built from 20 residues.

This clonotype came up many times. The V gene is TRBV28, the J gene TRBJ2-6; possibly TRBD1 for D (5 bases). The CDR3 covers 18 residues. V lost 3 bases, J lost 4 bases, and 19 bases lay in between. Per germline, CDR1 MDHEN and CDR2 SYDVKM. The CDR3 region is CASSLGPGRTTGANVLTF. Written as DNA, the CDR3 is TGTGCCAGCAGTTTGGGTCCAGGGCGAACGACCGGGGCCAACGTCCTGACTTTC.

This clonotype showed up many times. The chain recombines TRBV12-1 with TRBJ1-2; TRBD1, the table's D call, was not compared with the DNA. TRBV12-1 is a pseudogene segment. The CDR3 is made up of 12 amino acids. This chain's CDR3 is CPLDRLNYGYTF. The CDR3 DNA reads TGTCCATTGGACAGATTAAACTATGGCTACACCTTC.

This clonotype was found many times. The gene calls are TRBV21-1 and TRBJ2-7. TRBV21-1 constitutes a pseudogene. The CDR3 runs to 11 residues. CDR3 in amino acids: CASSKVEKQYF. In DNA, the CDR3 is TGTGCCAGCAGCAAAGTGGAGAAGCAGTACTTC.

This clonotype was detected a few times. The chain combines TRBV6-4 with TRBJ1-1; no clear D gene. V was shortened by 6 bases and J by 0 bases, with 11 bases between the two germline ends. The CDR3 loop spans 14 amino acids. Per the germline V gene, CDR1 is MRHNA and CDR2 is SNTAGT. CDR3 residues: CASSSSLLNTEAFF. The DNA of the CDR3 is TGTGCCAGCAGCTCATCCTTACTGAACACTGAAGCTTTCTTT.

The chain has TRBV20-1 and TRBJ1-5, with D tentatively TRBD1 (6 bases). This CDR3 comprises 14 residues. Germline V CDR1 and CDR2: DFQATT, SNEGSKA (reference sequence). Trimming removed 3 bases from V and 6 bases from J, with 15 bases in between. The CDR3 DNA sequence: TGCAGTGCTAGTACAGGGTTAATAGCTCAGCCCCAGCATTTT. It encodes CSASTGLIAQPQHF.

This clonotype came up many times. This chain links TRBV28 with TRBJ2-5; 7 bases line up with TRBD1. Germline assignment: CDR1 MDHEN and CDR2 SYDVKM. The CDR3 consists of 15 residues. V lost 6 bases and J lost 1; bases outside the gene matches: 8. The CDR3 protein is CASRNLDRPQETQYF. In DNA form, the CDR3 reads TGTGCCAGCAGAAACCTGGACAGGCCCCAAGAGACCCAGTACTTC.

At least ten counts were recorded for this clonotype. The chain links TRBV5-1 to TRBJ1-6; 8 bases match TRBD1. The CDR3 sequence is 14 residues long. Germline V gene data show CDR1 as SGHRS and CDR2 as YFSETQ. The V segment lost 4 bases and the J segment 8 bases; nucleotides outside the gene matches: 5. CDR3 protein: CASSPGTGDSPLHF. For the CDR3, the DNA is TGCGCCAGCAGCCCCGGGACAGGAGATTCACCCCTCCACTTT.

Only one count was recorded for this clonotype. This sequence may be a read error, since a much larger clone differs from it by one base. The chain couples TRBV6-1 to TRBJ2-3; D call uncertain. The germline V gene has CDR1 MNHNS and CDR2 SASEGT. This CDR3 region has 13 residues. CDR3 loop: CASSPRVTDRQYF. CDR3 nucleotides: TGTGCCAGTTCGCCTAGGGTCACAGATAGGCAGTATTTT.

This clonotype was seen ten or more times. This chain joins TRBV7-9 and TRBJ2-7; 11 bases match TRBD2. The CDR3 is 15 residues long. Per germline, CDR1 SEHNR and CDR2 FQNEAQ (reference sequence). J was trimmed by 3 bases and V by 5 bases; bases with no gene match: 6. This chain's CDR3 is CASSHLGTSGYEQYF. The CDR3 bases are TGTGCCAGCAGCCACTTGGGGACTAGCGGCTACGAGCAGTACTTC.

This clonotype was found a few times. V usage is TRBV7-9 and J usage is TRBJ1-1; TRBD1 might be the D (5 bases). Trimming took 8 bases from V and 0 from J, leaving 19 bases between them. CDR1 and CDR2 (germline): SEHNR, FQNEAQ (reference sequence). The CDR3 runs 16 residues. The CDR3 bases are TGTGCCAGCGGAAGGGACCTCATACTGATGAACACTGAAGCTTTCTTT. It is translated as CASGRDLILMNTEAFF.

V gene TRBV5-4 combines with J gene TRBJ2-1; TRBD2 agrees at 13 bases. With 2 bases clipped from V and 9 bases from J, the junction kept 5 bases outside the gene matches. Looked up from germline, CDR1 is SGHNT and CDR2 is YYREEE (reference sequence). The CDR3 totals 15 residues. This chain's CDR3 is CASSFGTSGVIEQFF. CDR3 bases: TGTGCCAGCAGCTTCGGGACTAGCGGGGTCATTGAGCAGTTCTTC.

This clonotype was recorded at least ten times. V is TRBV5-1 and J is TRBJ2-1; D may match TRBD1 or TRBD2 (5 bases each). Trimming removed 2 bases at V and 0 bases at J, with 9 bases between. The CDR3 contains 15 residues. The germline gives CDR1 SGHRS, CDR2 YFSETQ. The CDR3 DNA reads as TGCGCCAGCAGCTTAGCAGGGAGCTCCTACAATGAGCAGTTCTTC. This encodes CASSLAGSSYNEQFF.

This clonotype has a count of ten or more. The rearrangement joins TRBV28 to TRBJ1-3; D is possibly TRBD1 (5 bases). With 6 bases removed from V and 2 bases from J, the gap between germline ends came to 14 bases. This CDR3 region has 15 residues. Germline CDR1 and CDR2: MDHEN and SYDVKM. The CDR3 protein is CASRRIREAGNTIYF. The CDR3, as DNA: TGTGCCAGCAGACGCATCAGGGAAGCTGGAAACACCATATATTTT.

This clonotype was recorded a few times. J is TRBJ2-1 and V is TRBV5-1; D possibly corresponds to TRBD1 (6 bases). V was trimmed by 3 bases and J by 0 bases, leaving 13 bases between them. Per the germline V gene, CDR1 is SGHRS and CDR2 is YFSETQ. The CDR3 extends over 16 amino acids. In nucleotides, the CDR3 is TGCGCCAGCAGCTCCCTGGGGGCCCGCTCCTACAATGAGCAGTTCTTC. It codes for CASSSLGARSYNEQFF.

This clonotype was detected ten times or more. One junction end disagrees with the germline gene, perhaps due to a read error. The CDR3, as DNA: TGCTCCAGCAGCTTATCCGGGACAGGGGTATATGGCTACACCTTC. Translation gives CSSSLSGTGVYGYTF. This sequence joins TRBV5-1 and TRBJ1-2; 10 nucleotides match TRBD1. Germline CDR1 reads SGHRS; CDR2 reads YFSETQ. This CDR3 is built from 15 residues.

A note on this clonotype: With a much larger clone just one base away, this may be a read error. CDR3 DNA sequence: TGCGCCAGCAGCTTGGCCGCAGCCACTGAAGCTTTCTTT. It is translated as CASSLAAATEAFF. V gene TRBV5-1 combines with J gene TRBJ1-1; the D is unclear. V was trimmed by 0 bases and J by 4 bases, leaving 7 bases between them. Germline V gene data show CDR1 as SGHRS and CDR2 as YFSETQ. The CDR3 totals 13 residues.

This rearrangement joins TRBV28 to TRBJ2-7, with unresolved D. This CDR3 has 13 residues. The germline gives CDR1 MDHEN, CDR2 SYDVKM. V was cut by 1 base and J by 5 bases, with 9 bases left in between. The CDR3 nucleotides are TGTGCCAGCAGTTTATCACCTTCGGACGAGCAGTACTTC. Protein product: CASSLSPSDEQYF.

This clonotype was recorded many times. This rearrangement joins TRBV12-3 or TRBV12-4 to TRBJ2-1; TRBD1 matches 9 bases. The J segment lost 1 base and the V segment lost 3 bases, leaving 4 bases of the junction unmatched. The CDR3 has 16 residues. CDR3 nucleotide sequence: TGTGCCAGCAGTTTTCTCGGGACAGGGTCCTACAATGAGCAGTTCTTC. Translation: CASSFLGTGSYNEQFF.

This clonotype has at least ten counts. The V call is TRBV5-1, the J call TRBJ2-7, with D possibly TRBD1 on 5 matching bases. CDR3 length: 13 amino acids. From germline, CDR1 is SGHRS and CDR2 YFSETQ. V lost 1 base, J lost 1 base, and 6 bases lay in between. The CDR3 DNA sequence: TGCGCCAGCAGCTTGCAGGGTTCCTACGAGCAGTACTTC. Residues: CASSLQGSYEQYF. Drawing the rest from reference TRBV5-1 and TRBJ2-7, the complete variable domain is KAGVTQTPRYLIKTRGQQVTLSCSPISGHRSVSWYQQTPGQGLQFLFEYFSETQRNKGNFPGRFSGRQFSNSRSEMNVSTLELGDSALYLCASSLQGSYEQYFGPGTRLTVT.

This clonotype came up many times. The chain carries TRBV27 and TRBJ2-7; the match to TRBD2 covers 16 bases. J was trimmed by 6 bases and V by 6 bases; bases with no gene match: 11. Per the germline V gene, CDR1 is MNHEY and CDR2 is SMNVEV (reference sequence). The CDR3 is 17 amino acids. CDR3 DNA sequence: TGTGCCAGCAGCCCCGGGACTAGCGGGAGGGTAGGTCTCGAGCAGTACTTC. As protein: CASSPGTSGRVGLEQYF.

The chain couples TRBV4-3 to TRBJ2-1; D is perhaps TRBD1 or TRBD2 (5 bases each). Germline CDR1 LGHNA, CDR2 YSLEER. The CDR3 loop spans 16 amino acids. Trimming removed 5 bases at V and 0 bases at J, with 14 bases between. The CDR3 DNA is TGCGCCAGCAGCGTAGAGGGACCCGGCTCCTACAATGAGCAGTTCTTC. It codes for CASSVEGPGSYNEQFF.

CDR3 region: CASTPRRSSYNEQFF. Written as DNA, the CDR3 is TGTGCCAGTACCCCTCGACGGAGCTCCTACAATGAGCAGTTCTTC. The rearrangement uses TRBV19 and TRBJ2-1, with no clear D. The V end was cut by 7 bases, the J end by 0 bases, with 13 bases between. CDR1 is LNHDA and CDR2 is SQIVND in the germline V gene (reference sequence). This CDR3 contains 15 residues. The whole variable domain, remainder taken from reference TRBV19 and TRBJ2-1, is DGGITQSPKYLFRKEGQNVTLSCEQNLNHDAMYWYRQDPGQGLRLIYYSQIVNDFQKGDIAEGYSVSREKKESFPLTVTSAQKNPTAFYLCASTPRRSSYNEQFFGPGTRLTVL.

This clonotype was seen ten or more times. This chain uses TRBV7-2 with TRBJ2-1; possibly TRBD2 for D (5 bases). CDR1 is SGHTA, CDR2 FQGNSA, per germline. CDR3 length: 13 amino acids. The V and J ends lost 2 bases and 9 bases respectively, with 11 bases between them. CDR3 amino acids: CASSLRWRVEQFF. The CDR3 DNA reads TGTGCCAGCAGCTTAAGATGGCGGGTTGAGCAGTTCTTC.

The table lists this clonotype with many counts. CDR3 sequence (DNA): TGTGCCATCAGCACAGGGGGCAGTCTGACCTACGAGCAGTACTTC. Protein product: CAISTGGSLTYEQYF. The chain carries TRBV10-3 and TRBJ2-7, with 9 bases identical to TRBD1. V lost 6 bases to trimming and J lost 2 bases; unmatched junction nucleotides: 8. The CDR3 consists of 15 residues. CDR1 is ENHRY, CDR2 SYGVKD, per germline.

This clonotype was detected many times. The chain combines TRBV4-3 with TRBJ1-3; 9 bases align to TRBD1. Unmatched junction bases numbered 18, after V lost 0 bases and J lost 0 bases. Germline-derived CDR1 and CDR2 are LGHNA and YSLEER. The CDR3 runs to 22 residues. The CDR3 here is CASSQERLYRGRLMDSGNTIYF. DNA of the CDR3: TGCGCCAGCAGCCAAGAAAGACTTTACAGGGGGCGGCTTATGGACTCTGGAAACACCATATATTTT.

Ten or more counts support this clonotype. The chain uses TRBV7-3 and TRBJ2-7; D is unresolved. Germline values: CDR1 SGHTA, CDR2 FQGTGA. CDR3 length: 13 residues. With 1 base removed from V and 3 bases from J, the gap between germline ends came to 7 bases. The CDR3 DNA is TGTGCCAGCAGCTTAAGACAAGACTACGAGCAGTACTTC. As protein: CASSLRQDYEQYF.

This clonotype was recorded many times. The chain uses TRBV25-1 and TRBJ1-1; no clear D. CDR3 length equals 13 residues. The germline V gene has CDR1 MGHDK and CDR2 SYGVNS. Trimming stripped 7 bases from V and 5 bases from J, with 14 bases between. The CDR3, as DNA: TGTGCCAGCAAAGGGATAGCGGGGACTGAAGCTTTCTTT. This translates into CASKGIAGTEAFF.

Ten or more counts support this clonotype. The chain couples TRBV19 to TRBJ2-1; 7 bases match TRBD2. The junction had 4 bases not matched to a gene; V was cut back by 2 bases and J by 0 bases. Germline CDR1 and CDR2: LNHDA and SQIVND (reference sequence). The CDR3 is 16 amino acids. The CDR3 DNA reads as TGTGCCAGTAGTATAAGGACTAGGAGCTCCTACAATGAGCAGTTCTTC. Its translation: CASSIRTRSSYNEQFF.

This clonotype was detected ten times or more. The V and J genes are TRBV2 and TRBJ1-1, with a tentative D call TRBD1 (5 bases). The CDR3 length is 15 residues. Germline V lookup: CDR1 SNHLY, CDR2 FYNNEI. V was pared by 1 base and J by 3 bases, with 12 bases between. The CDR3 loop reads CASSEVEWGHTEAFF. In nucleotides, the CDR3 is TGTGCCAGCAGTGAAGTTGAGTGGGGACACACTGAAGCTTTCTTT.